Following are 32 T cell receptor beta chains from one sample sequenced in a study of T cell repertoires in ileal Crohn's disease. Sequenced by immunoSEQ multiplex PCR; TCRdb stores in-frame clones only, minus some. The sample carries more than 5,000 clones, 82% recorded once. Time point of the sample: inflamed ileum from the surgical specimen. Material: ileal tissue. Receptors originate from an adult with Crohn's disease.

This sequence joins TRBV7-9 and TRBJ2-7, with TRBD1 matching 10 bases. Germline V lookup: CDR1 SEHNR, CDR2 FQNEAQ (reference sequence). CDR3 length equals 15 residues. Trimming at V came to 2 bases and at J to 6 bases, leaving 7 bases not matched to a gene. The CDR3 sequence: CASSLFGTGDGEQYF. The CDR3 DNA reads TGTGCCAGCAGCTTATTCGGGACAGGGGATGGCGAGCAGTACTTC.

This clone was seen only a few times. This chain uses TRBV6-1 with TRBJ2-7; D is uncertain. The CDR3 is 13 amino acids. V lost 7 bases and J lost 2, with 12 bases in between. Germline V gene data show CDR1 as MNHNS and CDR2 as SASEGT. CDR3: CASNMSNAYEQYF. In DNA form, the CDR3 reads TGTGCCAGCAACATGAGCAACGCCTACGAGCAGTACTTC.

The chain recombines TRBV6-1 with TRBJ2-5, with a weak D call TRBD2 (5 bases). The CDR3 spans 14 residues. CDR1 and CDR2 (germline): MNHNS, SASEGT. V was shortened by 5 bases and J by 7 bases, with 17 bases between the two germline ends. As DNA, the CDR3 is TGTGCCAGCAGTACCGGGATAGCAGTGGTGACCCAGTACTTC. Translation gives CASSTGIAVVTQYF.

The genes are TRBV7-9 and TRBJ2-3; a weak D match, TRBD2 (6 bases). V was clipped by 2 bases and J by 0 bases, with 12 bases between them. Germline loops: CDR1 SEHNR, CDR2 FQNEAQ (reference sequence). The CDR3 totals 16 residues. CDR3 sequence reads: CASSLRGSGSTDTQYF. CDR3 nucleotide sequence: TGTGCCAGCAGCTTACGGGGTAGCGGTAGCACAGATACGCAGTATTTT.

The chain couples TRBV11-3 to TRBJ2-1, with 11 bases aligning to TRBD2. Trimming took 0 bases from V and 5 from J; bases not matched to a gene: 9. The CDR3 consists of 18 residues. The V gene's germline CDR1 is SGHNT and CDR2 YENEEA. CDR3 protein: CASSLDAFGTSGHNEQFF. DNA for the CDR3: TGTGCCAGCAGCTTAGATGCATTTGGGACTAGCGGCCACAATGAGCAGTTCTTC.

V and J are TRBV9 and TRBJ2-3; 9 positions match TRBD2. This CDR3 has 16 residues. V gave up 3 bases and J gave up 3 bases; unmatched junction bases: 8. In germline, CDR1 is SGDLS, CDR2 YYNGEE. CDR3: CASSASWSGGTDTQYF. CDR3 DNA: TGTGCCAGCAGCGCGTCATGGAGCGGGGGGACAGATACGCAGTATTTT.

This clone was recorded only once. The rearrangement uses TRBV7-9 and TRBJ1-2; tentatively, D is TRBD1 (5 bases). This CDR3 is built from 13 residues. The V gene's germline CDR1 is SEHNR and CDR2 FQNEAQ (reference sequence). V shed 4 bases and J shed 0 bases, with 6 bases lying between them. CDR3 sequence (DNA): TGTGCCAGCAGCTCGACAGCTAACTATGGCTACACCTTC. Residues: CASSSTANYGYTF.

For the CDR3, the DNA is TGTGCCAGCACAATAGCGGGAGTCCCCGGGGAGCTGTTTTTT. It is translated as CASTIAGVPGELFF. V gene TRBV7-9 combines with J gene TRBJ2-2; 9 bases are shared with TRBD2. Germline V lookup: CDR1 SEHNR, CDR2 FQNEAQ (reference sequence). J gave up 6 bases and V 7 bases, and 6 bases lay outside the gene matches. The CDR3 runs 14 residues.

This chain uses TRBV11-2 with TRBJ1-3, with 11 bases that match TRBD1. Unmatched junction bases numbered 6, after V lost 4 bases and J lost 7 bases. This CDR3 comprises 15 residues. The germline gives CDR1 SGHAT, CDR2 FQNNGV. CDR3 in amino acids: CASSSRRDRGNTIYF. CDR3 sequence (DNA): TGTGCCAGCAGCTCCCGCCGGGACAGGGGGAACACCATATATTTT.

A few counts support this clone. This chain links TRBV2 with TRBJ2-1, with 11 bases matching TRBD2. The germline V gene has CDR1 SNHLY and CDR2 FYNNEI. The junction had 3 bases not matched to a gene; V was cut back by 4 bases and J by 10 bases. This CDR3 spans 13 amino acids. CDR3 nucleotides: TGTGCCAGCAGTGCTGGGACTAGCGGAGAGCAGTTCTTC. This sequence encodes CASSAGTSGEQFF.

The rearrangement joins TRBV21-1 to TRBJ1-5. TRBV21-1 is a pseudogene locus. The CDR3 contains 17 residues. The CDR3, as DNA: TGTGCCAGCAGCAAACTGAGAGGCGACTGTAGCAATCAGCCCCAGCATTTT. It yields the protein CASSKLRGDCSNQPQHF.

V is TRBV29-1 and J is TRBJ1-5; 8 bases agree with TRBD1. From germline, CDR1 is SQVTM and CDR2 ANQGSEA. Trimming cost V 5 bases and J 7 bases; bases outside gene matches: 13. This CDR3 contains 15 residues. The DNA for the CDR3 is TGCAGCGTTCGGGTCGCGACAGGGGCGAGCCAGCCCCAGCATTTT. Residues: CSVRVATGASQPQHF. The variable domain in full, with the rest retrieved from reference TRBV29-1 and TRBJ1-5, is SAVISQKPSRDICQRGTSLTIQCQVDSQVTMMFWYRQQPGQSLTLIATANQGSEATYESGFVIDKFPISRPNLTFSTLTVSNMSPEDSSIYLCSVRVATGASQPQHFGDGTRLSIL.

The rearrangement joins TRBV11-3 to TRBJ1-2; 9 bases are a match to TRBD1. V lost 1 base, J lost 6 bases, and 9 bases stayed unmatched. This CDR3 is 16 amino acids long. From germline, CDR1 is SGHNT and CDR2 YENEEA. The CDR3 reads CASSLGDRDRDDGYTF. The CDR3 DNA is TGTGCCAGCAGCTTAGGGGACCGGGACAGGGACGATGGCTACACCTTC. Looking up the rest from reference TRBV11-3 and TRBJ1-2 gives the full variable domain: EAGVVQSPRYKIIEKKQPVAFWCNPISGHNTLYWYLQNLGQGPELLIRYENEEAVDDSQLPKDRFSAERLKGVDSTLKIQPAELGDSAVYLCASSLGDRDRDDGYTFGSGTRLTVV.

The V gene is TRBV5-6, the J gene TRBJ2-7; 11 nucleotides match TRBD1. V was clipped by 4 bases and J by 4 bases; unmatched bases: 4. The CDR3 runs 14 residues. Looked up from germline, CDR1 is SGHDT and CDR2 is YYEEEE. The CDR3 loop is CASSGDRGFYEQYF. The CDR3 DNA follows: TGTGCCAGCAGCGGGGACAGGGGGTTTTACGAGCAGTACTTC.

The V and J genes are TRBV7-9 and TRBJ1-3, with TRBD1 matching 7 bases. Losses at the gene ends were 1 base for V and 1 base for J; bases not matched to a gene: 4. The V gene's germline CDR1 is SEHNR and CDR2 FQNEAQ (reference sequence). This CDR3 has 16 amino acids. In DNA, the CDR3 is TGTGCCAGCAGCTTAGAGGGGGCGGCATCTGGAAACACCATATATTTT. As protein: CASSLEGAASGNTIYF.

The rearrangement joins TRBV9 to TRBJ1-3, with 7 bases lining up with TRBD1. This CDR3 has 15 amino acids. Germline V gene data show CDR1 as SGDLS and CDR2 as YYNGEE. V dropped 4 bases and J dropped 8; count of bases not matched to a gene: 12. This chain's CDR3 is CASSRFGQAGDTIYF. Written as DNA, the CDR3 is TGTGCCAGCAGCCGCTTCGGACAGGCAGGAGACACCATATATTTT.

The genes are TRBV30 and TRBJ1-1, with 10 bases lining up with TRBD1. Germline CDR1 is GTSNPN and CDR2 is SVGIG (reference sequence). The CDR3 covers 17 residues. V trimming: 2 bases; J trimming: 4 bases; junction bases outside the gene matches: 13. CDR3 in amino acids: CAWSPLDRGTSGTEAFF. The CDR3 DNA is TGTGCCTGGAGTCCCTTGGACAGGGGGACGTCGGGCACTGAAGCTTTCTTT.

The V and J genes are TRBV19 and TRBJ1-5; 7 bases are a match to TRBD1. CDR3 length: 14 residues. The trim removed 10 bases at V and 0 bases at J, leaving 6 bases unmatched. Germline lookup yields CDR1 LNHDA and CDR2 SQIVND (reference sequence). The CDR3 loop reads CATQGGNSNQPQHF. CDR3 coding DNA: TGTGCCACCCAGGGGGGGAATAGCAATCAGCCCCAGCATTTT.

The chain links TRBV6-9 to TRBJ2-5; D gene uncertain. CDR3 size: 14 residues. Germline-derived CDR1 and CDR2 are MNHGY and SVAAGI. Deletions cut 1 base from V and 1 base from J, with 7 bases between. CDR3 nucleotide sequence: TGTGCCAGCAGTTATTGCCGGACCCAAGAGACCCAGTACTTC. This encodes CASSYCRTQETQYF.

The rearrangement joins TRBV6-5 to TRBJ2-7; 9 bases align to TRBD1. V lost 2 bases and J lost 1; bases outside the gene matches: 3. The CDR3 runs 15 residues. Germline V gives CDR1 MNHEY, CDR2 SVGAGI. The CDR3 sequence: CASSYTGGASYEQYF. In DNA, the CDR3 is TGTGCCAGCAGTTACACAGGGGGCGCATCCTACGAGCAGTACTTC.

CDR3 sequence reads: CAIRGTGTGTDTQYF. CDR3 sequence (DNA): TGTGCCATCCGTGGGACAGGGACTGGCACAGATACGCAGTATTTT. The chain carries TRBV10-3 and TRBJ2-3; 9 positions agree with TRBD1. This CDR3 comprises 15 residues. J was trimmed by 1 base and V by 8 bases; bases with no gene match: 7. CDR1 is ENHRY and CDR2 is SYGVKD in the germline V gene.

This sequence joins TRBV7-2 and TRBJ2-7; 9 bases are a match to TRBD1. Per germline, CDR1 SGHTA and CDR2 FQGNSA. The junction had 13 bases not matched to a gene; V was cut back by 5 bases and J by 2 bases. This CDR3 has 17 amino acids. As DNA, the CDR3 is TGTGCCAGCAGCCTAGATATGACAGGGGGGTACCCCTACGAGCAGTACTTC. Translating it yields CASSLDMTGGYPYEQYF.

The J gene is TRBJ2-1, the V gene TRBV10-3; TRBD2 matches 9 bases. This CDR3 has 16 residues. The germline V gene encodes CDR1 ENHRY and CDR2 SYGVKD. Trimming took 3 bases from V and 7 from J; bases not matched to a gene: 10. CDR3 protein: CAISDGAGGGLNEQFF. Here the CDR3 DNA reads TGTGCCATCAGTGACGGAGCGGGGGGTGGGTTAAATGAGCAGTTCTTC.

V gene TRBV7-9 combines with J gene TRBJ2-3, with TRBD2 identical over 11 bases. Germline loops: CDR1 SEHNR, CDR2 FQNEAQ (reference sequence). The CDR3 extends over 15 amino acids. V trimming: 3 bases; J trimming: 1 base; junction bases outside the gene matches: 0. The DNA of the CDR3 is TGTGCCAGCAGCTTGACTAGCGGGGGCACAGATACGCAGTATTTT. It codes for CASSLTSGGTDTQYF. Supplemented by reference TRBV7-9 and TRBJ2-3, the full variable domain reads DTGVSQNPRHKITKRGQNVTFRCDPISEHNRLYWYRQTLGQGPEFLTYFQNEAQLEKSRLLSDRFSAERPKGSFSTLEIQRTEQGDSAMYLCASSLTSGGTDTQYFGPGTRLTVL.

This chain connects TRBV5-1 to TRBJ2-4; D possibly corresponds to TRBD2 (6 bases). V lost 3 bases and J 0 bases, leaving 7 bases between the germline ends. Germline loops: CDR1 SGHRS, CDR2 YFSETQ. This CDR3 region has 14 residues. CDR3 nucleotide sequence: TGCGCCAGCAGCTCGGGACTAGCCAAAAACATTCAGTACTTC. This translates into CASSSGLAKNIQYF.

The chain uses TRBV5-6 and TRBJ2-1; D may be TRBD2 (6 bases). The CDR3 runs 13 residues. Germline CDR1 and CDR2: SGHDT and YYEEEE. Trimming took 7 bases from V and 13 from J, leaving 21 bases between them. The CDR3 here is CASGSQLTSEQFF. CDR3 sequence (DNA): TGTGCCAGCGGATCACAACTGACTAGTGAACAGTTCTTC.

J is TRBJ2-7 and V is TRBV5-5; no firm D call. Germline CDR1 is SGHKS and CDR2 is YYEKEE (reference sequence). V dropped 0 bases and J dropped 3 bases, with 7 bases sitting between them. The length of the CDR3 is 13 residues. This CDR3 reads CASSLGPNYEQYF. In DNA, the CDR3 is TGTGCCAGCAGCTTGGGGCCAAACTACGAGCAGTACTTC.

This chain links TRBV5-6 with TRBJ2-3; 14 nucleotides align to TRBD2. The CDR3 extends over 18 amino acids. J lost 3 bases, V lost 4 bases, and 10 bases had no gene match. Germline V CDR1 and CDR2: SGHDT, YYEEEE. The CDR3 sequence: CASSHRLAGGLATDTQYF. The CDR3 nucleotides are TGTGCCAGCAGCCACCGACTAGCGGGGGGGTTGGCGACAGATACGCAGTATTTT.

This clone was recorded a few times. V and J are TRBV19 and TRBJ2-7; D is perhaps TRBD1 or TRBD2 (7 bases each). This CDR3 is 15 amino acids long. CDR1 is LNHDA, CDR2 SQIVND, per germline (reference sequence). V was clipped by 2 bases and J by 7 bases, with 18 bases between them. CDR3 amino acids: CASSIPGGASREQYF. DNA of the CDR3: TGTGCCAGTAGTATACCAGGGGGGGCGTCGCGAGAGCAGTACTTC.

The count of this clone is one. The J gene is TRBJ2-1, the V gene TRBV11-2, with 12 positions matching TRBD2. This CDR3 region has 18 residues. The J segment lost 6 bases and the V segment lost 1 base, leaving 10 bases of the junction unmatched. Germline-derived CDR1 and CDR2 are SGHAT and FQNNGV. CDR3 DNA sequence: TGTGCCAGCAGCTTAGCGCCTAGCGGGGGGGCCTCAGGCAATGAGCAGTTCTTC. Its protein product is CASSLAPSGGASGNEQFF. Supplemented by reference TRBV11-2 and TRBJ2-1, the full variable domain reads EAGVAQSPRYKIIEKRQSVAFWCNPISGHATLYWYQQILGQGPKLLIQFQNNGVVDDSQLPKDRFSAERLKGVDSTLKIQPAKLEDSAVYLCASSLAPSGGASGNEQFFGPGTRLTVL.

The CDR3 DNA is TGTGCCAGTCGGAAAGACTCCTACGAGCAGTACTTC. This encodes CASRKDSYEQYF. The chain carries TRBV19 and TRBJ2-7; D is unresolved. Trimming pared 8 bases from V and 0 bases from J, leaving 8 bases between. This CDR3 is 12 amino acids long. From germline, CDR1 is LNHDA and CDR2 SQIVND (reference sequence).

This chain joins TRBV10-3 and TRBJ2-7, with 7 bases lining up with TRBD1. The V and J ends lost 2 bases and 4 bases, in that order; junction bases with no gene match: 11. The CDR3 runs to 16 residues. CDR1 is ENHRY, CDR2 SYGVKD, per germline. As DNA, the CDR3 is TGTGCCATCAGTGAGGGAGGACAGGCCGAGGGGTACGAGCAGTACTTC. Residues: CAISEGGQAEGYEQYF.